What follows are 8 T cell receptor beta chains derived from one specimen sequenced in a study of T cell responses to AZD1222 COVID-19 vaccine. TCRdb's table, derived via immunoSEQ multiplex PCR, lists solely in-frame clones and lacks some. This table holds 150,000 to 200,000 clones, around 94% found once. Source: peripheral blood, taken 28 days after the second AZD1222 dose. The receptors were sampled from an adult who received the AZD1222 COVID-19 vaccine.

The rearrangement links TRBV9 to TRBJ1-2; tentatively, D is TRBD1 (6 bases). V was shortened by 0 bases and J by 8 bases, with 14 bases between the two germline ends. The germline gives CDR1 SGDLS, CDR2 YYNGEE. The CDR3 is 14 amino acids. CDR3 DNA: TGTGCCAGCAGCGTAGCTGGGGGGCTGGAGGGCTACACCTTC. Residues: CASSVAGGLEGYTF.

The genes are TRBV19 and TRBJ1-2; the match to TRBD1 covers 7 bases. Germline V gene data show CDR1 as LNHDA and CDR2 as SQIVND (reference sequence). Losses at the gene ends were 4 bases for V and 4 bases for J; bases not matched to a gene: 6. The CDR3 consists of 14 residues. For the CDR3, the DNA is TGTGCCAGTAGTAGCAGGGGGTCCCCCTATGGCTACACCTTC. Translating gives CASSSRGSPYGYTF.

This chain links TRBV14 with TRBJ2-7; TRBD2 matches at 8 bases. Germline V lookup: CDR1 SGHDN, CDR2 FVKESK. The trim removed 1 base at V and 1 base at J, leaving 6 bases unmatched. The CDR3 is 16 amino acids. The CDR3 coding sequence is TGTGCCAGCAGCCAAGGCGTTGGCGGGGGGTCCTACGAGCAGTACTTC. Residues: CASSQGVGGGSYEQYF.

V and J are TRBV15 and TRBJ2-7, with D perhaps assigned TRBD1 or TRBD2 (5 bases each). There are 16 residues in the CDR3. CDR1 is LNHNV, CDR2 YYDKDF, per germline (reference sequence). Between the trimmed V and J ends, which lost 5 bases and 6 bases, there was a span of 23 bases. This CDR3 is CATSLRGVAGPREQYF. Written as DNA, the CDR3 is TGTGCCACCAGCTTACGAGGGGTTGCGGGCCCCCGCGAGCAGTACTTC.

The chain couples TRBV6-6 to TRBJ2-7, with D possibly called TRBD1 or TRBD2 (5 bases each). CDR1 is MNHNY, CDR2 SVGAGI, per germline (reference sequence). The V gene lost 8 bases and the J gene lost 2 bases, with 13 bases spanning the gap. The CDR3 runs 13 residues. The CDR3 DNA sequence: TGTGCCAGCCGTACAGGACTTACCTACGAGCAGTACTTC. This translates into CASRTGLTYEQYF.

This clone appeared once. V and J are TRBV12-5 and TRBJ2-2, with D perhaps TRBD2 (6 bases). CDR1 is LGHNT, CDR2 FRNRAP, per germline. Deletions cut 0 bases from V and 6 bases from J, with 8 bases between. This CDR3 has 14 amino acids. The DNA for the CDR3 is TGTGCTAGTGGTTTGGTTCCTAGCGCCGGGGAGCTGTTTTTT. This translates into CASGLVPSAGELFF.

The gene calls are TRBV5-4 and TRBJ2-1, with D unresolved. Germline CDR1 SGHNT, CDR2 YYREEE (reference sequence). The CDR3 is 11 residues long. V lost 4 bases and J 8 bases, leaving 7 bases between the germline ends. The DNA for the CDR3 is TGTGCCAGCAGCAAATTGGATGAGCAGTTCTTC. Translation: CASSKLDEQFF.

The DNA for the CDR3 is TGTGCCAGCGGGAAGCTGAACACTGAAGCTTTCTTT. Its protein product is CASGKLNTEAFF. The J gene is TRBJ1-1, the V gene TRBV5-4, with no clear D. The germline V gene encodes CDR1 SGHNT and CDR2 YYREEE (reference sequence). CDR3 size: 12 residues. V was cut by 7 bases and J by 0 bases, with 7 bases left in between. The full variable domain, rest sourced from reference TRBV5-4 and TRBJ1-1, is ETGVTQSPTHLIKTRGQQVTLRCSSQSGHNTVSWYQQALGQGPQFIFQYYREEENGRGNFPPRFSGLQFPNYSSELNVNALELDDSALYLCASGKLNTEAFFGQGTRLTVV.